One and the same sample provided the 12 T cell receptor beta chains below, sequenced in a study of human T cells and chemical hapten exposure. TCRdb used MiXCR to reprocess the RACE reads, holding one entry per CDR3 protein. The table includes roughly 54,000 distinct CDR3 sequences, less than 10% detected once. Time point specified: patch test 2, 6 weeks after DPC sensitization. Treatment specified: therapeutic diphenylcyclopropenone sensitization with weekly scalp DPC. Sequenced material: whole blood, taken in connection with sensitization to the hapten diphenylcyclopropenone (DPC). All receptors derive from a woman between 50 and 59 years old with alopecia areata. Some clones in this sample may be carry-over from other donors' samples.

This chain links TRBV7-2 with TRBJ1-5, with 8 bases identical to TRBD1. The CDR3 loop spans 15 amino acids. V shed 6 bases, J shed 4 bases, and the junction held 8 bases outside the gene matches. Germline V lookup: CDR1 SGHTA, CDR2 FQGNSA. CDR3 nucleotide sequence: TGTGCCAGCAGTCTCTTTCAGGGGGCTAATCAGCCCCAGCATTTT. Its protein is CASSLFQGANQPQHF.

This clonotype was seen a handful of times. The CDR3 DNA reads as TGCAGTGCTAGTTTTCCGGGGTCGCGAGCCTACGAGCAGTACTTC. Its translation: CSASFPGSRAYEQYF. The genes are TRBV20-1 and TRBJ2-7, with D perhaps TRBD2 (5 bases). Germline assignment: CDR1 DFQATT and CDR2 SNEGSKA (reference sequence). The CDR3 is made up of 15 amino acids. Trimming shortened V by 3 bases and J by 2 bases, and 17 bases separated the two germline ends.

This clonotype was observed a handful of times. V gene TRBV27 combines with J gene TRBJ2-3; D is unclear. V lost 5 bases and J 2 bases, leaving 14 bases between the germline ends. The germline gives CDR1 MNHEY, CDR2 SMNVEV (reference sequence). The CDR3 totals 15 residues. CDR3 sequence: CASSPTPDPTDTQYF. The CDR3 bases are TGTGCCAGCAGTCCGACCCCTGACCCCACAGATACGCAGTATTTT.

This clonotype has a handful of counts. The chain carries TRBV3-1 and TRBJ1-2, with D unresolved. CDR1 and CDR2 from the germline V gene are LGHDT and YNNKEL (reference sequence). Trimming removed 3 bases from V and 4 bases from J, with 12 bases in between. The CDR3 is made up of 14 amino acids. CDR3 nucleotide sequence: TGTGCCAGCAGCCAGAACGGACGCGGCTATGGCTACACCTTC. This sequence encodes CASSQNGRGYGYTF. Drawing the rest from reference TRBV3-1 and TRBJ1-2, the complete variable domain is DTAVSQTPKYLVTQMGNDKSIKCEQNLGHDTMYWYKQDSKKFLKIMFSYNNKELIINETVPNRFSPKSPDKAHLNLHINSLELGDSAVYFCASSQNGRGYGYTFGSGTRLTVV.

This clonotype appeared many times. The V and J genes are TRBV18 and TRBJ1-5; weak D call: TRBD1 (6 bases). Germline CDR1 and CDR2: KGHSH and LQKENI. This CDR3 region has 14 residues. Trimming pared 3 bases from V and 4 bases from J, leaving 10 bases between. The CDR3, as DNA: TGTGCCAGCTCACCGCAAACAGGGAATCAGCCCCAGCATTTT. It codes for CASSPQTGNQPQHF. The full variable domain, completed using reference TRBV18 and TRBJ1-5, is NAGVMQNPRHLVRRRGQEARLRCSPMKGHSHVYWYRQLPEEGLKFMVYLQKENIIDESGMPKERFSAEFPKEGPSILRIQQVVRGDSAAYFCASSPQTGNQPQHFGDGTRLSIL.

This clonotype was counted between two and nine times. The CDR3 here is CASSLATGDNEQFF. The CDR3 DNA reads TGTGCCAGCAGTTTAGCAACAGGGGACAATGAGCAGTTCTTC. The rearrangement joins TRBV12-3 or TRBV12-4 to TRBJ2-1; 7 nucleotides align to TRBD1. V lost 0 bases to trimming and J lost 5 bases; unmatched junction nucleotides: 1. The CDR3 totals 14 residues.

The rearrangement joins TRBV5-5 to TRBJ2-2; 8 bases are shared with TRBD1. The length of the CDR3 is 16 residues. Germline-derived CDR1 and CDR2 are SGHKS and YYEKEE (reference sequence). V dropped 4 bases and J dropped 6; count of bases not matched to a gene: 11. This CDR3 is CASSRVAQGASGELFF. For the CDR3, the DNA is TGTGCCAGCAGCCGCGTGGCGCAGGGGGCTTCCGGGGAGCTGTTTTTT. The whole variable domain, filled in from reference TRBV5-5 and TRBJ2-2, reads DAGVTQSPTHLIKTRGQQVTLRCSPISGHKSVSWYQQVLGQGPQFIFQYYEKEERGRGNFPDRFSARQFPNYSSELNVNALLLGDSALYLCASSRVAQGASGELFFGEGSRLTVL.

At least ten counts were recorded for this clonotype. The chain employs TRBV2 and TRBJ1-1, with TRBD1 identical over 7 bases. V shed 9 bases, J shed 0 bases, and the junction held 10 bases outside the gene matches. The germline CDR1 and CDR2 sequences are SNHLY and FYNNEI. This CDR3 contains 15 residues. The DNA for the CDR3 is TGTGCCAGTCACCAATTTACAGGGGTGAACACTGAAGCTTTCTTT. Encoded protein: CASHQFTGVNTEAFF.

This clonotype was detected many times. V usage is TRBV12-2 and J usage is TRBJ1-2; no DNA check was done on the table's D call, TRBD1. TRBV12-2 is flagged as a pseudogene. CDR3 size: 15 residues. This chain's CDR3 is CASRLALGTDYGYTF. CDR3 nucleotides: TGTGCAAGTCGCTTAGCGCTAGGGACAGACTATGGCTACACCTTC.

The gene calls are TRBV6-2 or TRBV6-3 and TRBJ2-5, with D possibly being TRBD2 (7 bases). Per germline, CDR1 MNHEY and CDR2 SVGEGT. This CDR3 has 14 residues. The V end lost 4 bases, the J end lost 7 bases, and 16 bases lay between the germline ends. The CDR3 protein is CASSSAGASGTQYF. Here the CDR3 DNA reads TGTGCCAGCAGTTCGGCGGGGGCTTCTGGGACCCAGTACTTC.

This clonotype was recorded a few times. The genes are TRBV2 and TRBJ2-1; the D gene is possibly TRBD1 (5 bases). With 7 bases removed from V and 8 bases from J, the gap between germline ends came to 9 bases. Germline loops: CDR1 SNHLY, CDR2 FYNNEI. The CDR3 extends over 11 amino acids. CDR3 protein: CASTGMDEQFF. CDR3 in DNA: TGTGCCAGCACAGGGATGGATGAGCAGTTCTTC.

The sample holds many counts of this clonotype. The rearrangement uses TRBV18 and TRBJ1-1, with a weak D call TRBD1 (6 bases). CDR3 length: 15 amino acids. CDR1 is KGHSH, CDR2 LQKENI, per germline. The V end was cut by 6 bases, the J end by 6 bases, with 20 bases between. The CDR3 here is CASSRGAVGTAEAFF. The CDR3 DNA follows: TGTGCCAGCTCCCGGGGGGCCGTAGGAACGGCTGAAGCTTTCTTT.